This TCR beta chain came from a study of T-cell memory formation after mild COVID-19. The study's findings and limits: Largely, contracting CD4+ clones fell within CM and EM, and contracting CD8+ clones within EMRA.

This clonotype was seen a handful of times. The antigen is undetermined. Between the trimmed V and J ends, which lost 7 bases and 0 bases, there was a span of 18 bases. Germline V gene sequence: CDR1 SQVTM, CDR2 ANQGSEA. The CDR3 runs to 16 residues. After 5'RACE with constant-segment primers, TCR alpha and TCR beta cDNA libraries carrying sample barcodes and UMIs were obtained. TCRdb processed the 5' RACE reads anew with MiXCR; each CDR3 protein has one entry. The profile covers 200,000 or so distinct CDR3 sequences, with roughly 17% appearing a single time and roughly 2.1% taken by the ten largest. The receptor was derived from an adult woman who had mild COVID-19 (a few samples of this study predate the infection). Cell type and time point are not known. Sequenced material: PBMCs or a T cell subset sorted from them (not recorded which). The J gene is TRBJ2-2, the V gene TRBV29-1; weak D call: TRBD1 (6 bases). This chain's CDR3 is CSAATGTDPNTGELFF. CDR3 DNA sequence: TGCAGCGCGGCGACAGGAACAGATCCGAACACCGGGGAGCTGTTTTTT.